This TCR beta chain was documented in a study of graft-versus-host responses after intestinal transplantation. About the study: Anti-thymocyte globulin induction preceded 2 to 4 years of tacrolimus and steroid maintenance in all recipients. Findings of the study overall: GvH clones occurred in recipient marrow; some first appeared in ileum or blood.

V lost 0 bases, J lost 0 bases, and 15 bases lay in between. Germline loops: CDR1 MNHEY, CDR2 SMNVEV (reference sequence). This CDR3 has 19 residues. Notes on this clone: Its target is unknown.

Using immunoSEQ multiplex PCR, the repertoire was profiled, and TCRdb retains in-frame clones only, with some absent. This table has 130,000 or so clones, around nine tenths appearing once. The source was unstimulated CD4+ T cells sorted from spleen or lymph node cells, collected before intestinal transplant. The J gene is TRBJ1-6, the V gene TRBV27, with a tentative D call TRBD1 (5 bases). This receptor was identified in a human donor who received an intestinal transplant. DNA of the CDR3: TGTGCCAGCAGTTTATCGTTTGGGGCAGCGAGCTCCTATAATTCACCCCTCCACTTT. It translates to CASSLSFGAASSYNSPLHF.